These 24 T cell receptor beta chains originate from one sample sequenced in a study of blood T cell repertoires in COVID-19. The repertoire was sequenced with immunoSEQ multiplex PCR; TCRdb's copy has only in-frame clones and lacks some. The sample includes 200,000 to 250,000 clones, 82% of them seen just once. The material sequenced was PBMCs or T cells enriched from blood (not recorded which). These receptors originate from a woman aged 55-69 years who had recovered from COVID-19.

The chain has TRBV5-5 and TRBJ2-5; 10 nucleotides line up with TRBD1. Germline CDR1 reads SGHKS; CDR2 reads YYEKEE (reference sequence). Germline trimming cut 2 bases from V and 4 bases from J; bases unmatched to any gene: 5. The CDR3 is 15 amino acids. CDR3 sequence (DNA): TGTGCCAGCAGCTTTAACGACAGGGGGCGAGAGACCCAGTACTTC. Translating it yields CASSFNDRGRETQYF.

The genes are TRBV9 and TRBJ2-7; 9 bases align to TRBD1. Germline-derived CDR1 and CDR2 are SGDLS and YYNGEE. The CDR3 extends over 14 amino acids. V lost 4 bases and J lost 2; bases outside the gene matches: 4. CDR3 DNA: TGTGCCAGCAGCTCCCGGGACAGGGCCTACGAGCAGTACTTC. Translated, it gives CASSSRDRAYEQYF.

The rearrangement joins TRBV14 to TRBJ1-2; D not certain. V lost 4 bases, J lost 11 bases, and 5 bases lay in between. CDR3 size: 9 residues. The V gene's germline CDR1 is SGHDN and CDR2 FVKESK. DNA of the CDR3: TGTGCCAGCAGCCCCCCGTACACCTTC. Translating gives CASSPPYTF.

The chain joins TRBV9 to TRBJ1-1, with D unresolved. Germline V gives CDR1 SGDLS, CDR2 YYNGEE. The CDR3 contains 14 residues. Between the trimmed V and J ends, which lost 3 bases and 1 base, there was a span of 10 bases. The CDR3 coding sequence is TGTGCCAGCAGCGGGGAGGACGCGAACACTGAAGCTTTCTTT. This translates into CASSGEDANTEAFF.

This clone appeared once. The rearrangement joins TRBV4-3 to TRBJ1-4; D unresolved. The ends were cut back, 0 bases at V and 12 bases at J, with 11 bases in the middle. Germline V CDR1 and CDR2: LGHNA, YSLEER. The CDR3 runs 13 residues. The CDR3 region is CASSQDSGSELFF. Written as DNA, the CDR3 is TGCGCCAGCAGCCAAGATAGCGGGTCAGAACTGTTTTTT.

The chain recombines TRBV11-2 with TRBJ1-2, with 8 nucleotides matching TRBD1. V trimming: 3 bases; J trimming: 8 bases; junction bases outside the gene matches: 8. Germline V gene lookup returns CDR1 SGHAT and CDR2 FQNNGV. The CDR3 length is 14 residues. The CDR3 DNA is TGTGCCAGCAGCTTGGGACAGGCAGCGCCAGGCTACACCTTC. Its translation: CASSLGQAAPGYTF.

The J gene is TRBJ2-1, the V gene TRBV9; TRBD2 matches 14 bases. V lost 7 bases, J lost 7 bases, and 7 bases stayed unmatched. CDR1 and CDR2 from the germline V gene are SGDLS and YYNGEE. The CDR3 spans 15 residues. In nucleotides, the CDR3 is TGTGCCAGCTCCAGACTAGCGGGGGGGGATAATGAGCAGTTCTTC. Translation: CASSRLAGGDNEQFF.

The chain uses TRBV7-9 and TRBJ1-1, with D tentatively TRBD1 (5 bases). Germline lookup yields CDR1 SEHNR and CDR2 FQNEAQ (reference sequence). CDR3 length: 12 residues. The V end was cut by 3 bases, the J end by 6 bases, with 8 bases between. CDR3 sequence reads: CASSLAGAEAFF. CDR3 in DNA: TGTGCCAGCAGCTTGGCGGGGGCTGAAGCTTTCTTT.

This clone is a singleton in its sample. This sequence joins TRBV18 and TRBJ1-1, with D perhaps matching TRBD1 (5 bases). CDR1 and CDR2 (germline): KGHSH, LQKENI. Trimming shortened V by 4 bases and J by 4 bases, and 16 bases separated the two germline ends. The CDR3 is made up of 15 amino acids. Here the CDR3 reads CASSQTTVSGTEAFF. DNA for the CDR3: TGTGCCAGCTCACAAACGACAGTCAGTGGCACTGAAGCTTTCTTT. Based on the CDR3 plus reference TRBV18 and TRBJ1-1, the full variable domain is NAGVMQNPRHLVRRRGQEARLRCSPMKGHSHVYWYRQLPEEGLKFMVYLQKENIIDESGMPKERFSAEFPKEGPSILRIQQVVRGDSAAYFCASSQTTVSGTEAFFGQGTRLTVV.

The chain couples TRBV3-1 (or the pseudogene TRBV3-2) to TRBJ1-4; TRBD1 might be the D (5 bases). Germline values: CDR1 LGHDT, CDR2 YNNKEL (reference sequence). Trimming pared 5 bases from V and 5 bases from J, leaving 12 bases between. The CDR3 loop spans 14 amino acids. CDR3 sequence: CASSEAGGNEKLFF. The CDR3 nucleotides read TGTGCCAGCAGCGAGGCCGGGGGGAATGAAAAACTGTTTTTT.

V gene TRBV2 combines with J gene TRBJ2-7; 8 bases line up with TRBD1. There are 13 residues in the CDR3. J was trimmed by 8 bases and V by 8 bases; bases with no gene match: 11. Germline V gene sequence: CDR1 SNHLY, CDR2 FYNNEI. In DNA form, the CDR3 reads TGTGCCAGCGAAACGGACAGGGTTTATCAGCAGTACTTC. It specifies CASETDRVYQQYF.

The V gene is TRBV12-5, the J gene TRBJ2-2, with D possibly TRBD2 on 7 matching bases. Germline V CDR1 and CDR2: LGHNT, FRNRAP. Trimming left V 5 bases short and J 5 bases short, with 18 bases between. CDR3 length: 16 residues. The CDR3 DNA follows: TGTGCTAGTGGTCCCTGGGGAGGGGGAAAAACCGGGGAGCTGTTTTTT. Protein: CASGPWGGGKTGELFF. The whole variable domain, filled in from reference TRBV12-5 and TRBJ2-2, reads DARVTQTPRHKVTEMGQEVTMRCQPILGHNTVFWYRQTMMQGLELLAYFRNRAPLDDSGMPKDRFSAEMPDATLATLKIQPSEPRDSAVYFCASGPWGGGKTGELFFGEGSRLTVL.

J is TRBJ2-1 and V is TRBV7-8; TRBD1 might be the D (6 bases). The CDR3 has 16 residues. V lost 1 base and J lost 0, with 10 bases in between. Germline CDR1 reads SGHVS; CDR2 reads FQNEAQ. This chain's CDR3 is CASSLVRTVSYNEQFF. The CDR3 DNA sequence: TGTGCCAGCAGCTTAGTTAGGACAGTCTCCTACAATGAGCAGTTCTTC.

This CDR3 reads CASHRDRLNYGYTF. CDR3 in DNA: TGTGCCAGCCATAGGGACAGGCTCAACTATGGCTACACCTTC. This chain links TRBV2 with TRBJ1-2, with TRBD1 matching 8 bases. Germline values: CDR1 SNHLY, CDR2 FYNNEI. V was clipped by 8 bases and J by 2 bases; unmatched bases: 7. This CDR3 spans 14 amino acids.

The DNA of the CDR3 is TGTGCCAGCAGCTTGGTCTCCGGGAGGAGGGGTGAAAAACTGTTTTTT. Translated: CASSLVSGRRGEKLFF. The chain is built from TRBV5-5 and TRBJ1-4; D possibly corresponds to TRBD1 (5 bases). This CDR3 spans 16 amino acids. V was cut by 0 bases and J by 7 bases, with 16 bases left in between. Germline V gene data show CDR1 as SGHKS and CDR2 as YYEKEE (reference sequence).

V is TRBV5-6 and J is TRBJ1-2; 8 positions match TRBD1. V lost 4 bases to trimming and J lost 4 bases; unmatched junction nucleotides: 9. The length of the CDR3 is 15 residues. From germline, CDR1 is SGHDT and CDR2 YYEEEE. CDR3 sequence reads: CASSQTGEGGYGYTF. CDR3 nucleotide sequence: TGTGCCAGCAGCCAGACAGGGGAAGGCGGCTATGGCTACACCTTC. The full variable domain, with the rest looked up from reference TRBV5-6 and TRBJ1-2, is DAGVTQSPTHLIKTRGQQVTLRCSPKSGHDTVSWYQQALGQGPQFIFQYYEEEERQRGNFPDRFSGHQFPNYSSELNVNALLLGDSALYLCASSQTGEGGYGYTFGSGTRLTVV.

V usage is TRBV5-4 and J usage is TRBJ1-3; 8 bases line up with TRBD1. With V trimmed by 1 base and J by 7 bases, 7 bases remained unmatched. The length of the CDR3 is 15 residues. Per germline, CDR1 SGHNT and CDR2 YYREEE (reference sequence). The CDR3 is CASSLRGQGANTIYF. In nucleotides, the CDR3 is TGTGCCAGCAGCTTGAGGGGCCAGGGGGCGAACACCATATATTTT.

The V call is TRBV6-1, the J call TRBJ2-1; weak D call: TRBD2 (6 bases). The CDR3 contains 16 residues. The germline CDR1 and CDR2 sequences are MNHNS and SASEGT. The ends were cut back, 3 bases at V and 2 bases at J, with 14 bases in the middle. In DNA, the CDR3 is TGTGCCAGCAGTGATAGATCTCGCGGGGCCTACAATGAGCAGTTCTTC. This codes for CASSDRSRGAYNEQFF.

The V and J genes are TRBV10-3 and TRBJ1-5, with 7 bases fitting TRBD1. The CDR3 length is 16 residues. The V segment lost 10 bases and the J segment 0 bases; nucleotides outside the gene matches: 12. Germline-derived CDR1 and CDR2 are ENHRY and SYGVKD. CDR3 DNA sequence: TGTGCCACCCACGAAGGGGGCGCCTATAGCAATCAGCCCCAGCATTTT. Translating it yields CATHEGGAYSNQPQHF.

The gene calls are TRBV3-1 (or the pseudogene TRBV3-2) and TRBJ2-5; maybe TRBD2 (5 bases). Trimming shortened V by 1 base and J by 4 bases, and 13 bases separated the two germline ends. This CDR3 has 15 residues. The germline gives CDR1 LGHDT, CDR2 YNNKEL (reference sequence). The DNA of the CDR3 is TGTGCCAGCAGCCAAGGGGCTCGAGGGCGAGAGACCCAGTACTTC. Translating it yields CASSQGARGRETQYF.

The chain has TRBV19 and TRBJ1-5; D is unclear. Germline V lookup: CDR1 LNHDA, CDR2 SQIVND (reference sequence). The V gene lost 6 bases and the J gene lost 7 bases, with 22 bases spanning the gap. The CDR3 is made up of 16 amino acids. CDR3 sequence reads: CASRSFREAVEQPQHF. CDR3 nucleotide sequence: TGTGCCAGTAGGTCTTTTAGGGAGGCGGTAGAGCAGCCCCAGCATTTT.

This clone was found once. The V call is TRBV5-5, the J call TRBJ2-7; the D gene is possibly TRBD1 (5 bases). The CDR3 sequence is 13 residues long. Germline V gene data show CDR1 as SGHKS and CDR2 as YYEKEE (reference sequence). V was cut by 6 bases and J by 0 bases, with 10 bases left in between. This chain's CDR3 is CASKQVTSYEQYF. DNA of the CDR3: TGTGCCAGCAAACAGGTTACCTCCTACGAGCAGTACTTC.

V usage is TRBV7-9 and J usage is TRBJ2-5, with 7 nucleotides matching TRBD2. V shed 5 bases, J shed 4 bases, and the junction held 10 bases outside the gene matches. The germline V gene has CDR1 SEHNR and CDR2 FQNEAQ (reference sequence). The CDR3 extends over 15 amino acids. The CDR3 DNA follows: TGTGCCAGCAGCCCTTTGCAGGGAGGGCGAGAGACCCAGTACTTC. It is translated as CASSPLQGGRETQYF.

The CDR3 nucleotides read TGTGCCAGCAGCTTGGAGTCTGGGCGGGGAAACACAGATACGCAGTATTTT. It specifies CASSLESGRGNTDTQYF. The chain joins TRBV5-4 to TRBJ2-3; weak D call: TRBD2 (6 bases). The V gene's germline CDR1 is SGHNT and CDR2 YYREEE (reference sequence). This CDR3 region has 17 residues. Trimming shortened V by 0 bases and J by 2 bases, and 16 bases separated the two germline ends.